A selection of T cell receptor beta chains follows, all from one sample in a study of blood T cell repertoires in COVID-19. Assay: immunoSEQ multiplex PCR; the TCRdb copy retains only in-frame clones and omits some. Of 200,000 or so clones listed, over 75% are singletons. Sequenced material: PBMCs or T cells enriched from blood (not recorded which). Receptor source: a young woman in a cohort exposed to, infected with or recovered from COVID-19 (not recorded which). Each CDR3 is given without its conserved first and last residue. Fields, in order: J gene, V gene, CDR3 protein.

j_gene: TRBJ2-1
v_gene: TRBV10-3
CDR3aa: AISWTSGGDEQF

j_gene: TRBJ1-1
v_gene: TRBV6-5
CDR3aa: ASSLGQGDTEAF

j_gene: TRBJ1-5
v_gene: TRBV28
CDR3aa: ASSRRQPEGQPQH

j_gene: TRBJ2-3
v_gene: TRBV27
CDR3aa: ASSLWPTDTQY

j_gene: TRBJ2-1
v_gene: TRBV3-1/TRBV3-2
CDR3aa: ASSQGLAGYNEQF

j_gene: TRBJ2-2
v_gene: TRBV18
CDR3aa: ASSPGLTGELF

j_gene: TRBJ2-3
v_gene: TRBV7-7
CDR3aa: ASSLGGKGHTDTQY

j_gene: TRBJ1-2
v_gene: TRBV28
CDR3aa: ASSQGQGMDGYT

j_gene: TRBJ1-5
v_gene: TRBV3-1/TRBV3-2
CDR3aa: ASSLDRGNQPQH

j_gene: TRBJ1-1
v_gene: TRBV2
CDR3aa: ASTPGQENTEAF

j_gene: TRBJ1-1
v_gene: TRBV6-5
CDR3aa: ASSYRTEAF

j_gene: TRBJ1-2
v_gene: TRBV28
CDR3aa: ASSLKGNGYT

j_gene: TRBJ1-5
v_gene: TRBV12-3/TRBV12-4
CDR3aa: ASRGQGNQPQH

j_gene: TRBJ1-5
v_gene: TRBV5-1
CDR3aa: ASSLDRGDQPQH

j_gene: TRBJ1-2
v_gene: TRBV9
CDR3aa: ASSSGQLQGYT

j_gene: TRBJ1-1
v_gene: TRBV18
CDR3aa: ASSREETNTEAF

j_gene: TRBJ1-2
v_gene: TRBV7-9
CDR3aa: ASSPEGDRANYGYT

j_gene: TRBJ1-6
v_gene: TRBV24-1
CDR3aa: ATSEDRENAPLH

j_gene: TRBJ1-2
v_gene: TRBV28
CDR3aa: ASSYTGGGYGYT

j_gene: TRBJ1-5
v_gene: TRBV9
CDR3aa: ASSGNRGPHPQH

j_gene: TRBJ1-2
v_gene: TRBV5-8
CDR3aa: ASSWGSTNYGYT

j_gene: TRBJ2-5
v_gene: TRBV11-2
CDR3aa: ASSFWDRSPETQY

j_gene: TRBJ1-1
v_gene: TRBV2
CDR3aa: ASDLGGSTEAF

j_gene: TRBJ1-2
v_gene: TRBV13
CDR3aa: ASSLKGANYGYT

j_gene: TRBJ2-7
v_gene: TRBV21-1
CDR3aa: ASRNREGEQY

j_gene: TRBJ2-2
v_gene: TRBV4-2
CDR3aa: ASSPGLAGVNTGELF

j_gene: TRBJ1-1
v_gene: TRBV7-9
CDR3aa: ASSQPTGGIDEAF

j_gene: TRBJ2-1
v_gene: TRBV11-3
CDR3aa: ASSLGGGDEQF

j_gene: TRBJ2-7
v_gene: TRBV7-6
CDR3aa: ASSLQEGARYEQY

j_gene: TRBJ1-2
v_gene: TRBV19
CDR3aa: ASSPTRQGGDGYT

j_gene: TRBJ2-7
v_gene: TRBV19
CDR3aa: ASSIEAGATYEQY

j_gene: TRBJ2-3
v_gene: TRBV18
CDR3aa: ASSPTPGTSGNTQY

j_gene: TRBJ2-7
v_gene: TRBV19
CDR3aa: ASSPGQGPYEQY

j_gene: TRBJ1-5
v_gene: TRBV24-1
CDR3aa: ATSDDSYNQPQH

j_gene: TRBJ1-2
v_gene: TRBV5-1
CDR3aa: ASSLETGGDYGYT

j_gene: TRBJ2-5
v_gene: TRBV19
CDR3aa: ASSTITSAYQETQY

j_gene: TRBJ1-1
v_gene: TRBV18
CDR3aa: ASSATGLLNTEAF

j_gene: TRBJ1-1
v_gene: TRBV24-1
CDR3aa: ATSDSLNTEAF

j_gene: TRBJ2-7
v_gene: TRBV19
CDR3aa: ASSNGPGQSYEQY

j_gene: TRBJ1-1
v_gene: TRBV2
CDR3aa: ASSPDLVTNTEAF

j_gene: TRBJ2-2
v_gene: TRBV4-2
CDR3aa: ASSLLTGNTGELF

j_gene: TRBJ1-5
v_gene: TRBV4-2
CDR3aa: ASSQDEGGNQPQH

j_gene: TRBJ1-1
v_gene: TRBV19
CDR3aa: ASSPGAGGGNTEAF

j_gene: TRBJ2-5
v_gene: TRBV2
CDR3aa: ASSRERRETQY

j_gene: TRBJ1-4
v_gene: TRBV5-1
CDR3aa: ASSFGGDGEKLF

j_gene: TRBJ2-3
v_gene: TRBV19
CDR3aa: ASSIGLRVADTQY

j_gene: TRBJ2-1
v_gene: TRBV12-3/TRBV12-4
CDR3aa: ASTTGGAHEQF

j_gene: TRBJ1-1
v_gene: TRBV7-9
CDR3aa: ASSLVGTGEAF

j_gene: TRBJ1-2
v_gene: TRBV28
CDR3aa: ASSSPGQGGYT

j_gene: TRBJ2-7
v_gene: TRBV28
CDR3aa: ASSLGGARGEQY

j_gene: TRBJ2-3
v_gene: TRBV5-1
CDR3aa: ASSTRGGLSTDTQY

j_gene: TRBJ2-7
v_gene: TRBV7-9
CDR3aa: ASSHRGTYEQY

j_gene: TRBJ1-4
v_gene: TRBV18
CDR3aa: ASSPAQTATNEKLF

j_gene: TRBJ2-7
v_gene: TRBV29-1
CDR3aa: SVEGQGAPYEQY

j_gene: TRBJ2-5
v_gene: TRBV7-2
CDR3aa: ASSLSSGVSETQY

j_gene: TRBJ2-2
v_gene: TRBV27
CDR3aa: ASNVQGYTGELF

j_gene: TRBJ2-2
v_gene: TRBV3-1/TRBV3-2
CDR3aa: ASSLLGGLRGGELF